The 20 T cell receptor beta chains below were found in one sample sequenced in a study of T cells expressing NK-cell markers. Each CDR3 protein gets one entry in TCRdb, which reprocessed the 5' RACE reads and gives no DNA. Reported are 450,000 to 600,000 distinct CDR3 sequences; the ten largest clones contain less than 4.5%. Sample: blood T cells: a sorted CD56 or NKG2C T cell subset, CD4+ or CD8+ T cells, or bulk PBMC T cells (not recorded which). The receptor set was obtained from a young man in good health.

The CDR3 is CASSEAPGGGGYTF. V gene TRBV6-1 combines with J gene TRBJ1-2; as DNA is missing, the TRBD1 call by TCRdb cannot be tested. Germline V gene sequence: CDR1 MNHNS, CDR2 SASEGT. The CDR3 has 14 amino acids.

The chain is built from TRBV18 and TRBJ2-1. Germline lookup yields CDR1 KGHSH and CDR2 LQKENI. This CDR3 has 16 residues. CDR3: CASSPPAGVSYNEQFF.

This chain connects TRBV5-1 to TRBJ1-4; TCRdb reports TRBD1, a call that lacks DNA to check it against. CDR1 and CDR2 from the germline V gene are SGHRS and YFSETQ. The length of the CDR3 is 18 residues. This chain's CDR3 is CASSLEVPAGQNYEKLFF. The full variable domain, rest sourced from reference TRBV5-1 and TRBJ1-4, is KAGVTQTPRYLIKTRGQQVTLSCSPISGHRSVSWYQQTPGQGLQFLFEYFSETQRNKGNFPGRFSGRQFSNSRSEMNVSTLELGDSALYLCASSLEVPAGQNYEKLFFGSGTQLSVL.

This sequence joins TRBV7-9 and TRBJ2-3; TCRdb names TRBD1, which stays unverified in the absence of DNA. The CDR3 has 14 residues. Germline V gives CDR1 SEHNR, CDR2 FQNEAQ (reference sequence). CDR3 residues: CASDRSTSVGTQYF.

The chain combines TRBV5-1 with TRBJ1-1. Germline V CDR1 and CDR2: SGHRS, YFSETQ. CDR3 length: 14 residues. CDR3 protein: CASSLIFSAVEAFF. Complete variable domain (other parts from reference TRBV5-1 and TRBJ1-1): KAGVTQTPRYLIKTRGQQVTLSCSPISGHRSVSWYQQTPGQGLQFLFEYFSETQRNKGNFPGRFSGRQFSNSRSEMNVSTLELGDSALYLCASSLIFSAVEAFFGQGTRLTVV.

V usage is TRBV12-3 or TRBV12-4 and J usage is TRBJ2-5; TCRdb picks TRBD1, but there is no DNA to check that call. CDR3 length: 15 residues. The CDR3 sequence: CASSGRQGPQETQYF.

CDR3 sequence reads: CASSPVSADTQYF. The chain is built from TRBV5-1 and TRBJ2-3. The length of the CDR3 is 13 residues. CDR1 is SGHRS and CDR2 is YFSETQ in the germline V gene.

This chain connects TRBV21-1 to TRBJ2-2; TCRdb calls TRBD2, which cannot be checked without DNA. TRBV21-1 is classified as a pseudogene. The CDR3 length is 19 residues. CDR3 protein: CASSKVRNRRGLNTGELFF.

The chain has TRBV5-1 and TRBJ1-2; TCRdb gives TRBD1 as the D gene, but with no DNA this cannot be confirmed. Germline lookup yields CDR1 SGHRS and CDR2 YFSETQ. The length of the CDR3 is 14 residues. The chain's CDR3 is CASSLVGRDSGYTF.

This chain uses TRBV27 with TRBJ2-2. Per germline, CDR1 MNHEY and CDR2 SMNVEV (reference sequence). This CDR3 has 12 amino acids. The CDR3 protein is CASSLSVGELFF.

This chain uses TRBV7-6 with TRBJ2-3; TCRdb's D call, TRBD1, is unchecked because there is no DNA. Germline CDR1 and CDR2: SGHVS and FNYEAQ. The CDR3 is 16 amino acids. CDR3 loop: CASSDYGTASTDTQYF.

The chain has TRBV12-3 or TRBV12-4 and TRBJ2-1; absent DNA, TCRdb's TRBD2 call cannot be checked. The CDR3 spans 14 residues. CDR3 sequence: CASTLEGLRNEQFF.

The chain couples TRBV7-3 to TRBJ2-4; the TCRdb D gene call, TRBD1, has no DNA to confirm it. The germline gives CDR1 SGHTA, CDR2 FQGTGA. There are 17 residues in the CDR3. CDR3 residues: CASSSAPRGLAKNIQYF.

This CDR3 reads CASRLGTPSSYNEQFF. The chain employs TRBV6-1 and TRBJ2-1; TCRdb calls TRBD2, which cannot be checked without DNA. Germline CDR1 is MNHNS and CDR2 is SASEGT. The CDR3 runs 16 residues.

This chain uses TRBV20-1 with TRBJ2-7; the TCRdb D gene call, TRBD1, has no DNA to confirm it. CDR1 is DFQATT and CDR2 is SNEGSKA in the germline V gene (reference sequence). This CDR3 is 15 amino acids long. The CDR3: CSARDTRTGPYEQYF.

The rearrangement uses TRBV20-1 and TRBJ2-3; TCRdb picks TRBD1, but there is no DNA to check that call. The CDR3 is 15 residues long. The V gene's germline CDR1 is DFQATT and CDR2 SNEGSKA (reference sequence). The CDR3 region is CSANRGRKSTDTQYF.

CDR3 residues: CASTPSSGRTGELFF. The chain recombines TRBV5-1 with TRBJ2-2; TCRdb designates TRBD2, a call that cannot be tested without DNA. The CDR3 is 15 residues long. CDR1 is SGHRS, CDR2 YFSETQ, per germline.

The chain recombines TRBV25-1 with TRBJ1-4; TCRdb's D call of TRBD1 is untestable without DNA. CDR1 and CDR2 from the germline V gene are MGHDK and SYGVNS. This CDR3 is 16 amino acids long. CDR3 in amino acids: CASSELAPGVGEKLFF.

V usage is TRBV7-8 and J usage is TRBJ2-7; with no DNA, the TCRdb D assignment of TRBD2 cannot be verified. The germline V gene has CDR1 SGHVS and CDR2 FQNEAQ. This CDR3 is built from 16 residues. This CDR3 is CASSPDLAGDPYEQYF.

The chain employs TRBV27 and TRBJ2-7; the TRBD1 assignment by TCRdb is unverifiable without DNA. Germline lookup yields CDR1 MNHEY and CDR2 SMNVEV (reference sequence). The CDR3 is made up of 14 amino acids. The CDR3 is CASSWRDRAYEQYF.